This T cell receptor beta chain was found in a study of beta chain features in type 1 diabetes. Each of the sorted populations had a purity greater than 98%. V lost 5 bases and J lost 3; bases outside the gene matches: 6. The germline V gene encodes CDR1 MNHEY and CDR2 SMNVEV (reference sequence). The CDR3 loop spans 16 amino acids. All of the isolated RNA was reverse transcribed, so expressed TCRB transcripts were sequenced. Each sample of naive, central memory or regulatory T cells had, on average, about 3.57 million reads. TCRdb's copy holds only in-frame clones and misses some; the assay was immunoSEQ multiplex PCR. The sample records about 240,000 clones, about 14% being singletons. Points on this clone: As yet, its antigen is unknown.

Study observations and caveats: When Type 1 diabetes patients were examined, their TCRB CDR3s proved moderately but significantly shorter in all four CD4+ subsets. The VDJ junctions of type 1 diabetes patients carried fewer insertions and more deletions.

The receptor was isolated from a man under 40 with type 1 diabetes. Sequencing used naive CD4+ T cells from blood. The rearrangement links TRBV27 to TRBJ1-6, with 8 nucleotides matching TRBD1. The CDR3 loop is CASSPGTGLYNSPLHF. CDR3 nucleotide sequence: TGTGCCAGCAGTCCCGGGACAGGTCTCTATAATTCACCCCTCCACTTT.